This T cell receptor beta chain was recovered during a study of early T cells in non-severe SARS-CoV-2 infection. This clonotype was found a few times. Losses at the gene ends were 3 bases for V and 2 bases for J; bases not matched to a gene: 9. Germline CDR1 reads SQVTM; CDR2 reads ANQGSEA. The CDR3 spans 16 residues. cDNA molecules, individually, were tagged with unique molecular identifiers. TCRdb re-called the 5' RACE reads with MiXCR, one entry per CDR3 protein. Among about 92,000 distinct CDR3 sequences listed, 13% to 15% were seen once. Specimen: whole blood. The V call is TRBV29-1, the J call TRBJ2-1; 8 bases line up with TRBD2. The receptor was derived from an adult who was a healthcare worker with PCR-confirmed SARS-CoV-2 infection or an uninfected control (not recorded which). CDR3 coding DNA: TGCAGCGTTGAGGGGAGCGGGAGCCTCACCTACAATGAGCAGTTCTTC. Protein sequence: CSVEGSGSLTYNEQFF.